This TCR beta chain was retrieved from a study of molecular identifiers for immune sequencing clone quantification. Findings and caveats of the study: Highly expanded clone sizes could end up underestimated if a barcode were shared by identical TCR molecules.

The use of previously described methods and listed TCR primers produced the bulk TCR libraries. TCRdb independently ran MiXCR on the PCR reads; one entry per CDR3 protein. The data hold about 510,000 distinct CDR3 sequences, with 20% to 25% observed a single time. This clonotype was counted between two and nine times. Its antigen is currently unknown. Germline V CDR1 and CDR2: SEHNR, FQNEAQ (reference sequence). The CDR3 covers 16 residues. The J segment lost 0 bases and the V segment lost 3 bases, leaving 3 bases of the junction unmatched. The material sequenced was naive CD8+ T cells from blood, with Jurkat cell RNA spiked in. The subset was: FACS-sorted CD8+CD4-CCR7+CD45RA+ naive T cells. The receptor comes from a human donor in good health. Some libraries in this study had Jurkat cell RNA spiked in. V and J are TRBV7-9 and TRBJ2-7; 12 bases agree with TRBD2. The CDR3 loop reads CASSFRLAGDSYEQYF. The DNA for the CDR3 is TGTGCCAGCAGCTTCCGACTAGCGGGGGACTCCTACGAGCAGTACTTC.